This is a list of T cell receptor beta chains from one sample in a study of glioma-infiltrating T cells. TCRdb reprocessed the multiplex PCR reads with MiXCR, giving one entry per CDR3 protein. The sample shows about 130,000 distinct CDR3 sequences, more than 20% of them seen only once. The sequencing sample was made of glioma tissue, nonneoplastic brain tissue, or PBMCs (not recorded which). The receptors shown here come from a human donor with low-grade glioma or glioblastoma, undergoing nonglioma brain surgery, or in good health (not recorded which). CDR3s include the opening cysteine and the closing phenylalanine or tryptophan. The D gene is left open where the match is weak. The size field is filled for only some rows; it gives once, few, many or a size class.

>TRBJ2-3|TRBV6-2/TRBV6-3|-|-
CVSSYLSKQDTQYF
TGTGTTAGCAGTTACCTATCCAAGCAGGATACGCAGTATTTT
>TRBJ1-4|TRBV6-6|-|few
CASSYSSATNEKLFF
TGTGCCAGCAGTTACTCGTCCGCAACTAATGAAAAACTGTTTTTT
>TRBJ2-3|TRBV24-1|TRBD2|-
CATSWTSGLTDTQYF
TGTGCCACCAGCTGGACTAGCGGGCTCACAGATACGCAGTATTTT
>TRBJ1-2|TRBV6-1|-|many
CASSFAGNGYTF
TGTGCCAGCAGCTTCGCGGGGAATGGCTACACCTTC
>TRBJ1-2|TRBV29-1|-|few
CSVWGNYGYTF
TGCAGCGTTTGGGGGAACTATGGCTACACCTTC
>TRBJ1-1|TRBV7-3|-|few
CASRYGVENTEAFF
TGTGCCAGCAGGTACGGGGTAGAGAACACTGAAGCTTTCTTT
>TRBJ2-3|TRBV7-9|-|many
CASSFPTDTQYF
TGTGCCAGCAGCTTCCCGACAGATACGCAGTATTTT
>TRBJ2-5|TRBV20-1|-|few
CSAPSIGTVGDQETQYF
TGCAGTGCCCCCTCCATTGGCACGGTGGGGGACCAAGAGACCCAGTACTTC
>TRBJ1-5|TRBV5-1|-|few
CASSLSGGNQPQHF
TGCGCCAGCAGCTTGTCTGGTGGCAATCAGCCCCAGCATTTT
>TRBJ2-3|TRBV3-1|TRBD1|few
CASSQDVLVGGTGSTDTQYF
TGTGCCAGCAGCCAAGATGTTTTGGTGGGCGGGACAGGGAGCACAGATACGCAGTATTTT
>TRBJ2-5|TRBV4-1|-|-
CASSQVKRQETQYF
TGCGCCAGCAGCCAAGTGAAAAGACAAGAGACCCAGTACTTC
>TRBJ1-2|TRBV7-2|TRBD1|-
CASSIFRTGTYGYTF
TGTGCCAGCAGCATCTTTCGGACAGGGACCTATGGCTACACCTTC
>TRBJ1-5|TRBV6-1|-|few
CASSPRPRNQPQHF
TGTGCCAGCAGCCCACGACCGAGAAATCAGCCCCAGCATTTT
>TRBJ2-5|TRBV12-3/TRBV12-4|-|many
CASSPYRVETQYF
TGTGCCAGCAGTCCCTACAGGGTCGAGACCCAGTACTTC
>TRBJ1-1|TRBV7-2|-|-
CASSSHHGNTEAFF
TGTGCCAGCAGCTCACACCACGGGAACACTGAAGCTTTCTTT
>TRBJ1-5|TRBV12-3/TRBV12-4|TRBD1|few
CASGPGGQGQPQHF
TGTGCCAGCGGGCCAGGGGGCCAGGGTCAGCCCCAGCATTTT
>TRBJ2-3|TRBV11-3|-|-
CASSFTPDTQYF
TGTGCCAGCAGCTTTACCCCAGATACGCAGTATTTT
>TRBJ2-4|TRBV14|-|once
CASSQAKTSQKAKNIQYF
TGTGCCAGCAGCCAAGCTAAAACAAGTCAGAAAGCCAAAAACATTCAGTACTTC
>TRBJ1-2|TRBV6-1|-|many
CASTPTGRDGYTF
TGTGCCAGCACACCCACAGGGCGCGATGGCTACACCTTC
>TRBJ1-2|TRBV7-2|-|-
CASSLGGGGWNYGYTF
TGTGCCAGCAGCTTAGGAGGGGGAGGTTGGAACTATGGCTACACCTTC
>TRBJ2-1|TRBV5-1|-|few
CASSLGEAEQFF
TGCGCCAGCAGCCTGGGGGAAGCTGAGCAGTTCTTC
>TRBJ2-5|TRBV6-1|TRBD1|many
CASRPQGLQETQYF
TGTGCCAGCAGACCACAGGGGCTCCAAGAGACCCAGTACTTC
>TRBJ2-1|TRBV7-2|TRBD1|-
CASSLVDRVRDEQFF
TGTGCCAGCAGCTTGGTGGACAGGGTTAGGGATGAGCAGTTCTTC
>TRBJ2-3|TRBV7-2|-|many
CASSLVFASLGADTQYF
TGTGCCAGCAGCTTAGTCTTCGCTTCCCTAGGTGCAGATACGCAGTATTTT
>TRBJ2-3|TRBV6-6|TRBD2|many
CASSYSGAGGTDTQYF
TGTGCCAGCAGTTACTCGGGCGCGGGGGGGACAGATACGCAGTATTTT
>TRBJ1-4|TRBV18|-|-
CASSPKVNEKLFF
TGTGCCAGCTCACCAAAGGTTAATGAAAAACTGTTTTTT
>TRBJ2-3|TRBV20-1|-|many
CSARVLPLGQYF
TGCAGTGCTAGAGTACTCCCCCTCGGGCAGTATTTT
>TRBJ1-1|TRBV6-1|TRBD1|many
CASSAGQRAEAFF
TGTGCCAGCAGTGCGGGACAGCGGGCTGAAGCTTTCTTT
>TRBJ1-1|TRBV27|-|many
CASSEAGGGTEAFF
TGTGCCAGCTCGGAGGCGGGCGGCGGTACTGAAGCTTTCTTT
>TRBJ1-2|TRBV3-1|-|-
CASSRTGPGGYTF
TGTGCCAGCAGCCGAACAGGGCCGGGAGGCTACACCTTC
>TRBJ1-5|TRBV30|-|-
CAWSSLQGVPQHF
TGTGCCTGGAGCTCCCTTCAAGGCGTGCCCCAGCATTTT
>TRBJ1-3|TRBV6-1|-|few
CASRVQATSGNTIYF
TGTGCCAGCAGGGTACAGGCTACCTCTGGAAACACCATATATTTT
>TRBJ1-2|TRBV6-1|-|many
CATPGPYYGYTF
TGTGCCACCCCGGGACCGTACTATGGCTACACCTTC
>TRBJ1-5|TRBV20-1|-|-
CSARDERTAEPQHF
TGCAGTGCTAGAGATGAACGCACCGCTGAGCCCCAGCATTTT
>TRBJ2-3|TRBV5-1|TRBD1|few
CASSTGTATDTQYF
TGCGCCAGCAGCACCGGGACAGCCACAGATACGCAGTATTTT
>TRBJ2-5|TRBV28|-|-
CASSLGGDQETQYF
TGTGCCAGCAGTTTGGGGGGAGACCAAGAGACCCAGTACTTC
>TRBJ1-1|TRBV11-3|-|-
CASSLERRNTEAFF
TGTGCCAGCAGCTTGGAGCGGAGGAACACTGAAGCTTTCTTT
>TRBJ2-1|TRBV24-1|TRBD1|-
CATSGTGHNEQFF
TGTGCCACCTCTGGGACAGGCCACAATGAGCAGTTCTTC
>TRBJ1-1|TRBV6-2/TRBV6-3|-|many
CASSYSTSMGVGAFF
TGTGCCAGCAGTTACTCGACATCCATGGGTGTGGGTGCTTTCTTT
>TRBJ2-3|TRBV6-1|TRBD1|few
CASRLRDRGPTDTQYF
TGTGCCAGCAGACTTCGGGACAGGGGACCCACAGATACGCAGTATTTT
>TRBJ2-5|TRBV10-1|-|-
CASSEGWRPFQETQYF
TGCGCCAGCAGTGAGGGGTGGCGGCCCTTCCAAGAGACCCAGTACTTC
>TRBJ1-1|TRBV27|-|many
CASSVYRATEAFF
TGTGCCAGCAGTGTATACAGGGCCACTGAAGCTTTCTTT
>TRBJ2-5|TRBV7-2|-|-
CASSGGTETQYF
TGTGCCAGCAGCGGGGGGACAGAGACCCAGTACTTC
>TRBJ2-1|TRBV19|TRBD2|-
CASSPGSSGAYNEQFF
TGTGCCAGTAGTCCTGGATCTAGCGGGGCGTACAATGAGCAGTTCTTC
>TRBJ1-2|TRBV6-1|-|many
CASSSPGATYGYTF
TGTGCCAGCAGTTCCCCAGGGGCCACCTATGGCTACACCTTC
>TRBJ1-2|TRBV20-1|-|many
CSASGLSGGYTF
TGCAGTGCTTCGGGACTCTCAGGGGGCTACACCTTC
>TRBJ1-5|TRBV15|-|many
CATSINSDQPQHF
TGTGCCACCAGCATTAACTCTGATCAGCCCCAGCATTTT
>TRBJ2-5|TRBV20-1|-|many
CSARAMGQQETQYF
TGCAGTGCTAGAGCTATGGGGCAGCAAGAGACCCAGTACTTC
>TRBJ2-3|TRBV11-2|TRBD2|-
CASSLSGGPSTDTQYF
TGTGCCAGCAGCTTAAGCGGGGGGCCCTCGACAGATACGCAGTATTTT
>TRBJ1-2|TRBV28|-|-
CASSSWPGRKGYTF
TGTGCCAGCAGTTCGTGGCCAGGCCGTAAGGGCTACACCTTC
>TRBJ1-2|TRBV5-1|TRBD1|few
CASSVGTAAYGYTF
TGCGCCAGCAGCGTAGGGACAGCTGCTTATGGCTACACCTTC
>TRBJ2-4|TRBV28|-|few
CASSLYGTGAKNIQYF
TGTGCCAGCAGTTTGTACGGGACTGGGGCCAAAAACATTCAGTACTTC
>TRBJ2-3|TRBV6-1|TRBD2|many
CASRGMASGVTDTQYF
TGTGCCAGCAGAGGGATGGCTAGCGGGGTCACAGATACGCAGTATTTT